A selection of T cell receptor beta chains follows, all from one sample in a study of blood T cell repertoires in COVID-19. The table came from immunoSEQ multiplex PCR; TCRdb's copy has only in-frame clones and leaves some out. The sample comprises 35,000 to 50,000 clones, 87% of which are singletons, and approximately 4.6% rests with the top ten. Material: peripheral blood. Receptors originate from a man in his sixties with acute or convalescent COVID-19. Each CDR3 is given with its conserved first and last residue. D genes are given only for firm matches. Rows may omit the clone size; those that give it use once, few, many or a size class.

cdr3_length j_call d_call clone_size v_call cdr3_nt cdr3_aa
14 TRBJ2-2 TRBD1 few TRBV27 TGTGCCAGCAGAGGGGGCGCGGCCACCGGGGAGCTGTTTTTT CASRGGAATGELFF
13 TRBJ2-4 NA NA TRBV9 TGTGCCAGCAGCTCCGGGGGTAGGGACATTCAGTACTTC CASSSGGRDIQYF
15 TRBJ2-3 NA NA TRBV5-1 TGCGCCAGCAGCTTGTGGCAGGGGAGCACAGATACGCAGTATTTT CASSLWQGSTDTQYF
15 TRBJ1-5 NA NA TRBV10-3 TGTGCCATCAGTGAGTCCGGGGAGAGCAATCAGCCCCAGCATTTT CAISESGESNQPQHF
15 TRBJ1-1 NA NA TRBV5-1 TGCGCCAGCAGCTTGGTGGATCAGGGATATACTGAAGCTTTCTTT CASSLVDQGYTEAFF
17 TRBJ2-7 TRBD2 NA TRBV27 TGTGCCAGCAGGCCCCTTCTCCGGGGGGGGGCGTCCCACGAGCAGTACTTC CASRPLLRGGASHEQYF
16 TRBJ1-3 NA NA TRBV3-1/TRBV3-2 TGTGCCAGCAGCCCCCCCGGTACTTACTCTGGAAACACCATATATTTT CASSPPGTYSGNTIYF
16 TRBJ1-5 NA NA TRBV5-4 TGTGCCAGCAGCTTGGGGGGCTTACGGGGCAATCAGCCCCAGCATTTT CASSLGGLRGNQPQHF
15 TRBJ2-2 NA NA TRBV7-2 TGTGCCAGCAGCTTGGCGGGGAACTTTTACGGGGAGCTGTTTTTT CASSLAGNFYGELFF
15 TRBJ1-5 NA NA TRBV7-9 TGTGCCAGCAGGCCGGAAGGGGAGGGCAATCAGCCCCAGCATTTT CASRPEGEGNQPQHF
16 TRBJ2-5 TRBD1 NA TRBV9 TGTGCCAGCAGCGGGCCGACAGGGTCGTACCAAGAGACCCAGTACTTC CASSGPTGSYQETQYF
14 TRBJ1-1 NA NA TRBV4-3 TGCGCCAGCAGCCAAGATTTTCGGGGGACTGAAGCTTTCTTT CASSQDFRGTEAFF
13 TRBJ1-1 TRBD1 NA TRBV2 TGTGCCAGCAGTGCCCGACAGGGGGCTGAAGCTTTCTTT CASSARQGAEAFF
17 TRBJ1-1 NA NA TRBV9 TGTGCCAGCAGCGTAGCTCAACAAGCGTGGGTGAACACTGAAGCTTTCTTT CASSVAQQAWVNTEAFF
17 TRBJ2-1 TRBD2 NA TRBV19 TGTGCCAGTAGTTCGGGACTAGCGGGGGTTTCCTGGAATGAGCAGTTCTTC CASSSGLAGVSWNEQFF
15 TRBJ2-2 NA NA TRBV11-2 TGTGCCAGCAGCTTAGCCAGAATAGGGGCCGGGGAGCTGTTTTTT CASSLARIGAGELFF
14 TRBJ1-2 TRBD1 NA TRBV25-1 TGTGCCAGCAGTGTGCAGGGGGTTTTAGATGGCTACACCTTC CASSVQGVLDGYTF
16 TRBJ2-1 TRBD1 NA TRBV18 TGTGCCAGCTCACCGCGGACAGGGGGGCCTTACAATGAGCAGTTCTTC CASSPRTGGPYNEQFF
15 TRBJ1-2 TRBD1 NA TRBV7-2 TGTGCCAGCAGCTCCGCGACAGGGGATTTGGATGGCTACACCTTC CASSSATGDLDGYTF
17 TRBJ1-1 TRBD1 NA TRBV14 TGTGCCAGCAGCCAAGCCCGAACGAGACAGGGCAGCACTGAAGCTTTCTTT CASSQARTRQGSTEAFF
15 TRBJ1-1 NA NA TRBV3-1/TRBV3-2 TGTGCCAGCAGCCAAGGACAGGTTCTCGGGACTGAAGCTTTCTTT CASSQGQVLGTEAFF
14 TRBJ1-1 TRBD1 NA TRBV10-3 TGTGCCATCAGTGAGTCGAGACAGGGTGTAGGGGCTTTCTTT CAISESRQGVGAFF
16 TRBJ2-7 NA NA TRBV4-3 TGCGCCAGCAGCCAAGATCGTTTTACAGCCACCTACGAGCAGTACTTC CASSQDRFTATYEQYF
14 TRBJ2-7 TRBD1 NA TRBV2 TGTGCCAGCACTTTTATGACAGGGGAAGGGCTGAAGTACTTC CASTFMTGEGLKYF
16 TRBJ2-7 NA NA TRBV27 TGTGCCAGCAGCCCCCGCTTTGAGCTGTCCTCCTACGAGCAGTACTTC CASSPRFELSSYEQYF
18 TRBJ1-2 TRBD1 few TRBV15 TGTGCCACCAGCAGCCCACCGGGACAGGGTCTACCATCTGCTGGCTACACCTTC CATSSPPGQGLPSAGYTF
13 TRBJ1-2 NA once TRBV7-2 TGTGCCAGCAGCTTAGCCCGATCGGGGGGCTACACCTTC CASSLARSGGYTF
14 TRBJ1-2 NA NA TRBV4-3 TGCGCCAGCAGCCAAGATAACTCACACTATGGCTACACCTTC CASSQDNSHYGYTF
15 TRBJ2-7 TRBD1 NA TRBV6-5 TGTGCCAGCAGCATACTCCGGGACAGGGCTTACGAGCAGTACTTC CASSILRDRAYEQYF
15 TRBJ2-1 TRBD2 NA TRBV7-2 TGTGCCAGCAGCCTCCTAGCGGGGTCCTACAATGAGCAGTTCTTC CASSLLAGSYNEQFF
14 TRBJ2-7 TRBD1 NA TRBV2 TGTGCCAGCAGTGGGACAGGACCCTCCTACGAGCAGTACTTC CASSGTGPSYEQYF
16 TRBJ2-3 TRBD2 NA TRBV9 TGTGCCAGCAGCGCTGGTGGACTAGCAGATCTAAATACGCAGTATTTT CASSAGGLADLNTQYF
16 TRBJ1-6 NA NA TRBV3-1/TRBV3-2 TGTGCCAGCCCCGGGACATTTCGCTCCTATAATTCACCCCTCCACTTT CASPGTFRSYNSPLHF
13 TRBJ1-1 NA NA TRBV7-2 TGTGCCAGCAGCTCGACCCAGGGGACTGAAGCTTTCTTT CASSSTQGTEAFF
15 TRBJ1-5 TRBD1 NA TRBV6-2/TRBV6-3 TGTGCCAGCAGCCCCGACAGGGGGATTAATCAGCCCCAGCATTTT CASSPDRGINQPQHF
12 TRBJ1-1 NA NA TRBV30 TGTGCCTGGAGTAAGCTGAACACTGAAGCTTTCTTT CAWSKLNTEAFF
15 TRBJ2-5 NA NA TRBV5-4 TGTGCCAGCAGTAGGGGGGGAGTTGGGCAAGAGACCCAGTACTTC CASSRGGVGQETQYF
12 TRBJ1-5 NA NA TRBV12-5 TGTGCTAGTGGTTTACTCGCGCCTCCCCTGCATTTT CASGLLAPPLHF
16 TRBJ1-3 NA NA TRBV7-9 TGTGCCAGCAGCCATTCATCGGGGTTTTCTGGAAACACCATATATTTT CASSHSSGFSGNTIYF
12 TRBJ1-6 NA NA TRBV7-6 TGTGCCAGCAGCCTTAATAATTCACCCCTCCACTTT CASSLNNSPLHF
14 TRBJ2-5 NA few TRBV11-2 TGTGCCAGCAGCTTATTTGCAGGCCAAGAGACCCAGTACTTC CASSLFAGQETQYF
14 TRBJ2-3 TRBD2 NA TRBV7-2 TGTGCCAGCAGCTTCAATCCGGGGGGAGATACGCAGTATTTT CASSFNPGGDTQYF
14 TRBJ1-2 NA NA TRBV18 TGTGCCAGCTCACCCGGGCCCTGGAGGGATGGCTACACCTTC CASSPGPWRDGYTF
13 TRBJ1-2 TRBD1 NA TRBV5-1 TGCGCCAGCAGCATAGACAGGGACTATGGCTACACCTTC CASSIDRDYGYTF
12 TRBJ2-7 NA NA TRBV25-1 TGTGCCAGCACCCAGAACTCCTACGAGCAGTACTTC CASTQNSYEQYF
16 TRBJ1-2 TRBD1 NA TRBV7-8 TGTGCCAGCAGCTTAGGGTTTGGGACAGGGGACTATGGCTACACCTTC CASSLGFGTGDYGYTF
16 TRBJ2-1 NA few TRBV6-2/TRBV6-3 TGTGCCAGCAGTAAAACCGGGACATCAGGTCAAAATGAGCAGTTCTTC CASSKTGTSGQNEQFF
13 TRBJ1-4 TRBD1 NA TRBV6-5 TGTGCCAGCAGCACGACAGGGGTTGAAAAACTGTTTTTT CASSTTGVEKLFF
14 TRBJ2-2 NA NA TRBV7-3 TGTGCCAGCAGCTTTGAGGGAAGCACCGGGGAGCTGTTTTTT CASSFEGSTGELFF
15 TRBJ1-2 TRBD1 NA TRBV4-3 TGCGCCAGCAGTCCTGGACAGGGTACCGGACATGGCTACACCTTC CASSPGQGTGHGYTF
16 TRBJ1-6 TRBD1 NA TRBV4-3 TGCGCCAGCAGCCTAAACCGGGACAGGGATAATTCACCCCTCCACTTT CASSLNRDRDNSPLHF
16 TRBJ1-1 TRBD1 NA TRBV4-3 TGCGCCAGCAGCCAAGTGTGGCAGGGGGCGAACACTGAAGCTTTCTTT CASSQVWQGANTEAFF
17 TRBJ1-5 TRBD1 NA TRBV5-5 TGTGCCAGCAGCTTGTCATCATCCGGGACAGGGGATCAGCCCCAGCATTTT CASSLSSSGTGDQPQHF
16 TRBJ2-1 TRBD2 NA TRBV5-1 TGCGCCAGCAGCCGGACTAGCGGGGCTGGGTACAATGAGCAGTTCTTC CASSRTSGAGYNEQFF
17 TRBJ1-6 TRBD1 NA TRBV5-4 TGTGCCAGCAGCAATGGGGACAGGCTCTCCTATAATTCACCCCTCCACTTT CASSNGDRLSYNSPLHF
16 TRBJ2-3 TRBD1 NA TRBV15 TGTGCCACCAGCACCAGACAGGGGGCGAGCACAGATACGCAGTATTTT CATSTRQGASTDTQYF
18 TRBJ2-3 NA NA TRBV28 TGTGCCAGCAGTTTTGGCCGACCCTGGGTAGCCGACACAGATACGCAGTATTTT CASSFGRPWVADTDTQYF
15 TRBJ1-1 NA NA TRBV5-8 TGTGCCAGCAGCTTGGGAGGAGGGCGGTTCACTGAAGCTTTCTTT CASSLGGGRFTEAFF